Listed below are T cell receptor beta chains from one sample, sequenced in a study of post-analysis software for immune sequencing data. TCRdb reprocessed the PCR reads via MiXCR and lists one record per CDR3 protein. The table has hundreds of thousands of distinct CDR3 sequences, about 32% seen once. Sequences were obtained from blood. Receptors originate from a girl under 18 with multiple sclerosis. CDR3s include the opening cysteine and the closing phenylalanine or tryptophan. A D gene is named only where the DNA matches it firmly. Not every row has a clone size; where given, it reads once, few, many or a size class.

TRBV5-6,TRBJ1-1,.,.,CASSPSWRNTEAFF,TGTGCCAGCAGCCCCAGCTGGCGAAACACTGAAGCTTTCTTT
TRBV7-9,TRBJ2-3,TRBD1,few,CASSSRGRGQGITDTQYF,TGTGCCAGCAGTTCAAGAGGCCGAGGACAGGGGATCACAGATACGCAGTATTTT
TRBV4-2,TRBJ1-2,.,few,CASSQDLEGGYTF,TGTGCCAGCAGCCAAGATCTAGAGGGGGGCTACACCTTC
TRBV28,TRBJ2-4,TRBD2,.,CASSPRLAGAIQYF,TGTGCCAGCAGTCCCCGACTAGCGGGAGCCATTCAGTACTTC
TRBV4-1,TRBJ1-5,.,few,CASSQVTADSNQPQHF,TGCGCCAGCAGCCAAGTGACAGCAGATAGCAATCAGCCCCAGCATTTT
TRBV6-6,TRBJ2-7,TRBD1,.,CASSQSTGRPEQYF,TGTGCCAGTAGCCAATCGACAGGGCGTCCCGAGCAGTACTTC
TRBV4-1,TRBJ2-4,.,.,CASSQDPAKNIQYF,TGCGCCAGCAGCCAAGATCCCGCCAAAAACATTCAGTACTTC
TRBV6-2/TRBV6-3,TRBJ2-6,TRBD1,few,CASSHPTRTGYSGANVLTF,TGTGCCAGCAGTCATCCAACACGGACAGGGTACTCTGGGGCCAACGTCCTGACTTTC
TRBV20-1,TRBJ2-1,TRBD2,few,CSAKILAGVYNEQFF,TGCAGTGCTAAAATACTAGCGGGAGTCTACAATGAGCAGTTCTTC
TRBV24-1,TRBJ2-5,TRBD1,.,CATSDRDRENNNEQYF,TGTGCCACCAGTGATCGAGACAGGGAGAACAACAATGAGCAGTACTTC
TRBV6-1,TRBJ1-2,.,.,CASSESGHYGYTF,TGTGCCAGCAGTGAGTCAGGACACTATGGCTACACCTTC
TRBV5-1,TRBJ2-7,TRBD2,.,CASSPAAGGTINEQYF,TGCGCCAGCAGCCCGGCGGCGGGAGGGACCATCAACGAGCAGTACTTC
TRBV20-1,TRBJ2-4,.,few,CSATGAGLAKNIQYF,TGCAGTGCCACTGGGGCGGGCTTAGCCAAAAACATTCAGTACTTC
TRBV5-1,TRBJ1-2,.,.,CASSLGSAYGYTF,TGCGCCAGCAGCTTGGGGTCAGCCTATGGCTACACCTTC
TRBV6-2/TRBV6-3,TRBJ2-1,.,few,CASSSISNERFF,TGTGCCAGCAGTTCCATCAGCAATGAGCGGTTCTTC
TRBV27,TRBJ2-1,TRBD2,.,CASSTLSGIEGQFF,TGTGCCAGCAGTACACTTAGCGGGATCGAGGGGCAGTTCTTC
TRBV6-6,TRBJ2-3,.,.,CASSYRGEDTQYF,TGTGCCAGCAGTTACCGTGGGGAGGATACGCAGTATTTT
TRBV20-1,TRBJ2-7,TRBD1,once,CSARDRGTGLYEQYF,TGCAGTGCTAGAGATCGTGGGACAGGGTTATACGAGCAGTACTTC
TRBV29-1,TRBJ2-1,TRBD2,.,CSVAASGRSYNEQFF,TGCAGCGTTGCCGCTAGCGGGAGGTCCTACAATGAGCAGTTCTTC
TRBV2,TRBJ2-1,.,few,CASSVRVRDNEQFF,TGTGCCAGCAGTGTCCGGGTTCGCGACAATGAGCAGTTCTTC
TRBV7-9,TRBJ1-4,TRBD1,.,CASSRWQGANEKLFF,TGTGCCAGCAGCCGTTGGCAGGGGGCTAATGAAAAACTGTTTTTT
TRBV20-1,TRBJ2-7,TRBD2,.,CSARMGREGHEQYF,TGCAGTGCTAGGATGGGACGGGAGGGGCACGAGCAGTACTTC
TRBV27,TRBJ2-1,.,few,CASSLAARPVDEQFF,TGTGCCAGCAGTTTAGCGGCCCGTCCGGTCGATGAGCAGTTCTTC
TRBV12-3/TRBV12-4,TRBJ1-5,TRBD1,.,CASSLVGTGDQPQHF,TGTGCCAGCAGTTTAGTTGGGACAGGGGATCAGCCCCAGCATTTT
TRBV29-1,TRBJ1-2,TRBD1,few,CSVAGTASGYTF,TGCAGCGTCGCTGGGACAGCGAGTGGCTACACCTTC
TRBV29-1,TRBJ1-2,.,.,CSAQGGGQGGYTF,TGCAGCGCCCAGGGTGGGGGGCAAGGAGGCTACACCTTC
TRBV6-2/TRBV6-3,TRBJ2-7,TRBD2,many,CASSVGPAGEQYF,TGTGCCAGCAGCGTGGGACCAGCGGGAGAGCAGTACTTC
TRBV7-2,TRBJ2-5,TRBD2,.,CASSLVTGLAGGQYF,TGTGCCAGCAGCTTAGTGACGGGACTAGCGGGTGGGCAGTACTTC
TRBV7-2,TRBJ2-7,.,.,CASSLRTGVPYEQYF,TGTGCCAGCAGCTTAAGGACTGGAGTACCCTACGAGCAGTACTTC
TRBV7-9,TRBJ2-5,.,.,CASSRPALEETQYF,TGTGCCAGCAGCCGTCCCGCTCTGGAGGAGACCCAGTACTTC
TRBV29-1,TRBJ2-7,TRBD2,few,CSVSGGRGYEQYF,TGCAGCGTTTCAGGCGGGAGAGGCTACGAGCAGTACTTC
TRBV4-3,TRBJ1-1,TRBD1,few,CASSQDGQDTEAFF,TGCGCCAGCAGCCAAGATGGACAGGACACTGAAGCTTTCTTT
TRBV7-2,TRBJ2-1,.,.,CASTITGIHNEQFF,TGTGCCAGCACCATAACAGGGATCCACAATGAGCAGTTCTTC
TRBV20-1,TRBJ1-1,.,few,CSVGDMNTEAFF,TGCAGTGTAGGGGACATGAACACTGAAGCTTTCTTT
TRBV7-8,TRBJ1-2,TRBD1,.,CASSLGSGQGAGYTF,TGTGCCAGCAGCTTAGGATCGGGACAGGGGGCTGGCTACACCTTC
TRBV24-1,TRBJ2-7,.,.,CATSDLTDGVQYF,TGTGCCACCAGTGACCTGACGGACGGCGTGCAGTACTTC
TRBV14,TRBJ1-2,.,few,CASSQGALDYGYTF,TGTGCCAGCAGCCAAGGGGCCCTGGACTATGGCTACACCTTC
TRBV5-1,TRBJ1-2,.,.,CASRTDGSSDGYTF,TGCGCCAGCAGAACGGACGGTTCGAGTGATGGCTACACCTTC
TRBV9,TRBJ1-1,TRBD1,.,CASSPRQGGLNTEAFF,TGTGCCAGCAGCCCCCGACAGGGAGGCCTGAACACTGAAGCTTTCTTT
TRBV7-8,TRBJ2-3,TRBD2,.,CASSRTLWTSGPTDTQYF,TGTGCCAGCAGCCGGACCCTCTGGACTAGCGGTCCCACAGATACGCAGTATTTT
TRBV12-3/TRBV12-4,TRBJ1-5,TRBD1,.,CASSRTGKNNQPQHF,TGTGCCAGCAGCCGGACAGGGAAAAACAATCAGCCCCAGCATTTT
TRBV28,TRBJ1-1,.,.,CASTQGFNTEAFF,TGTGCCAGCACCCAAGGTTTTAACACTGAAGCTTTCTTT
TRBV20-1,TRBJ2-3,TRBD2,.,CSASWSGGGLTDTQYF,TGCAGTGCTAGTTGGTCGGGCGGGGGTTTGACAGATACGCAGTATTTT
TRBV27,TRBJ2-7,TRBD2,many,CASSLQGGSYEQYF,TGTGCCAGCAGTTTACAGGGAGGGTCCTACGAGCAGTACTTC
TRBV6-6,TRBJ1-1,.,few,CASSPSAMNTEAFF,TGTGCCAGCAGTCCTTCAGCCATGAACACTGAAGCTTTCTTT
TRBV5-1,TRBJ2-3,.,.,CAGSLAVTRWTDTQYF,TGCGCCGGCAGCTTGGCGGTGACTCGATGGACAGATACGCAGTATTTT
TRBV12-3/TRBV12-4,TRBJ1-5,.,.,CASSLGSPGSNQPQHF,TGTGCCAGCAGTTTAGGGTCCCCGGGGAGCAATCAGCCCCAGCATTTT
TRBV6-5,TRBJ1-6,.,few,CASSYLSGRPHSPLHF,TGTGCCAGCAGTTACTTATCGGGGCGTCCGCATTCACCCCTCCACTTT
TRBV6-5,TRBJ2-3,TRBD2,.,CASHPGGGTDTQYF,TGTGCCAGCCACCCGGGGGGGGGCACAGATACGCAGTATTTT
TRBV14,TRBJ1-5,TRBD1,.,CASRPGDRGDNQPQHF,TGTGCCAGCAGACCCGGGGACAGGGGGGACAATCAGCCCCAGCATTTT
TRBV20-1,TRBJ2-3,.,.,CSASDQGTHSTDTQYF,TGCAGTGCTAGTGATCAGGGGACACATAGCACAGATACGCAGTATTTT
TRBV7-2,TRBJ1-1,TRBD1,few,CASSYRGGRTEAFF,TGTGCCAGCAGCTACAGGGGGGGGAGGACTGAAGCTTTCTTT
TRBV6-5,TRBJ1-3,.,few,CASKVQGSGNTIYF,TGTGCCAGTAAGGTCCAGGGCTCTGGAAACACCATATATTTT
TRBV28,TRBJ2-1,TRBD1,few,CASSPTALGTGKNNEQFF,TGTGCCAGCAGCCCAACGGCATTAGGGACAGGGAAAAACAATGAGCAGTTCTTC
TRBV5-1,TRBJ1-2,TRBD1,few,CASSLDWTGGYTF,TGCGCCAGCAGCTTGGATTGGACAGGGGGCTACACCTTC
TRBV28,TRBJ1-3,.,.,CASSSDRFRSGNTIYF,TGTGCCAGCAGTTCTGACCGGTTTCGCTCTGGAAACACCATATATTTT
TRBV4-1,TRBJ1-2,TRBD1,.,CASSQAGQDYGYTF,TGCGCCAGCAGCCAGGCGGGACAGGACTATGGCTACACCTTC